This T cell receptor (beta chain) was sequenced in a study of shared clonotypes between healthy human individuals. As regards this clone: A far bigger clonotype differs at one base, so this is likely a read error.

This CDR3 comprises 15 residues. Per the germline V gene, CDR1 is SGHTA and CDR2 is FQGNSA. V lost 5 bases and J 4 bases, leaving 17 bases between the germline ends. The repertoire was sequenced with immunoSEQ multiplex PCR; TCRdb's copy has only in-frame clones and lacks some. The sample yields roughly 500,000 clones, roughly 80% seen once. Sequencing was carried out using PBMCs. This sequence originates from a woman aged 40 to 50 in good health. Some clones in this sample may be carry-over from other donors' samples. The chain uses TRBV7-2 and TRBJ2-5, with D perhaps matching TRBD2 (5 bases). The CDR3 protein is CASSQDTGKGETQYF. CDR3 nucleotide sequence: TGTGCCAGCAGCCAAGATACGGGGAAGGGAGAGACCCAGTACTTC.